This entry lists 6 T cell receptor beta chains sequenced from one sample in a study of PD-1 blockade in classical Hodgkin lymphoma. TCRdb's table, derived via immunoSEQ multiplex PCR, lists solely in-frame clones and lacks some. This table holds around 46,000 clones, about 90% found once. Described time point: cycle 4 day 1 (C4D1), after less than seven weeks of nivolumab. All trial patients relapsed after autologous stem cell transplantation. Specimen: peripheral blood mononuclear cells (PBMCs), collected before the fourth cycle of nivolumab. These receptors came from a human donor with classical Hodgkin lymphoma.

The CDR3, as DNA: TGTGCCAGCAGCATAGAAAGACGGGACTCCCTATCCTACGAGCAGTACTTC. Encoded protein: CASSIERRDSLSYEQYF. The rearrangement links TRBV4-2 to TRBJ2-5; D may be TRBD2 (6 bases). The J call may be incorrect, as the DNA end agrees better with TRBJ2-7. This CDR3 has 17 residues. Germline CDR1 is LGHNA and CDR2 is YNFKEQ.

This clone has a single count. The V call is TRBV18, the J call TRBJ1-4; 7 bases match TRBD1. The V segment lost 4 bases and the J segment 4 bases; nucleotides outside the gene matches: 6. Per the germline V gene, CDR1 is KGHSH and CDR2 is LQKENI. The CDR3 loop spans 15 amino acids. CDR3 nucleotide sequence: TGTGCCAGCTCACTACTAACAGGGGATAATGAAAAACTGTTTTTT. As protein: CASSLLTGDNEKLFF.

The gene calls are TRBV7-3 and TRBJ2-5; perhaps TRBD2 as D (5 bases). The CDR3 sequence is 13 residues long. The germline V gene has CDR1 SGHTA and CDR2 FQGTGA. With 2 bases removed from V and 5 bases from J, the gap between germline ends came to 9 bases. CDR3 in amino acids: CASSLGSSETQYF. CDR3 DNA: TGTGCCAGCAGCTTAGGGAGTTCGGAGACCCAGTACTTC.

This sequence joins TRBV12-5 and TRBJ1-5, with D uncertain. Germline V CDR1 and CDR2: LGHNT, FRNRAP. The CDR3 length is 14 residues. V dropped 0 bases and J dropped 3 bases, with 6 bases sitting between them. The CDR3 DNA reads TGTGCTAGTGGTTTGGTCCAACCCAATCAGCCCCAGCATTTT. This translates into CASGLVQPNQPQHF.

DNA for the CDR3: TGTGCTAGTGCTCTAGCGGGAATGCTCTACAATGAGCAGTTCTTC. This translates into CASALAGMLYNEQFF. The chain is built from TRBV12-5 and TRBJ2-1; 9 nucleotides agree with TRBD2. The CDR3 covers 15 residues. V trimming: 7 bases; J trimming: 3 bases; junction bases outside the gene matches: 7. The germline V gene encodes CDR1 LGHNT and CDR2 FRNRAP.

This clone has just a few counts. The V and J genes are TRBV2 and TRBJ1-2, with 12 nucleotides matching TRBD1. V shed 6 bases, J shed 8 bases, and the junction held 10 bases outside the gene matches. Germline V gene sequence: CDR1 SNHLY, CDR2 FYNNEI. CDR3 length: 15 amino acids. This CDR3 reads CASSQEGTGGLGYTF. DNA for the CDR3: TGTGCCAGCAGCCAGGAGGGGACAGGGGGCCTCGGCTACACCTTC.